What follows describes a single T cell receptor (beta chain). Its specificity is not known. The sample is drawn from a study of Ad26.COV2.S vaccination and SARS-CoV-2 variants. On the study more broadly: Recipients of Ad26.COV2.S got it intramuscularly, once or twice 56 days apart. Points from the study as a whole: Breadth of non-spike TCRs did not differ between vaccinees and placebo recipients. Responses of spike-specific T cells (both CD8+ and CD4+) reportedly showed substantial breadth after vaccination.

TCRdb keeps only in-frame clones here, not all; method: immunoSEQ multiplex PCR. In the table there are 300,000 to 400,000 clones, around nine tenths of which are singletons. Treatment given: 15 to 20 received Ad26.COV2.S at low or high dose, single or two shots; roughly five received placebo; per-sample allocation not given. Specimens were obtained on day 63 following the first vaccine or placebo injection. This adult donor, from Boston, was 18-55 years old. CDR3 length: 17 amino acids. The TCR sequence derives from a person aged 18-60 years who received the Ad26.COV2.S COVID-19 vaccine or a placebo. The sample was peripheral blood, taken in a trial of Ad26.COV2.S vaccine versus placebo. The rearrangement links TRBV21-1 to TRBJ1-5; TRBD1, the table's D call, was not compared with the DNA. TRBV21-1 is labeled a pseudogene. CDR3 in amino acids: CASSVEEGQGRYQPQHF. The CDR3 DNA reads as TGTGCCAGCAGCGTAGAGGAGGGACAGGGACGCTATCAGCCCCAGCATTTT.